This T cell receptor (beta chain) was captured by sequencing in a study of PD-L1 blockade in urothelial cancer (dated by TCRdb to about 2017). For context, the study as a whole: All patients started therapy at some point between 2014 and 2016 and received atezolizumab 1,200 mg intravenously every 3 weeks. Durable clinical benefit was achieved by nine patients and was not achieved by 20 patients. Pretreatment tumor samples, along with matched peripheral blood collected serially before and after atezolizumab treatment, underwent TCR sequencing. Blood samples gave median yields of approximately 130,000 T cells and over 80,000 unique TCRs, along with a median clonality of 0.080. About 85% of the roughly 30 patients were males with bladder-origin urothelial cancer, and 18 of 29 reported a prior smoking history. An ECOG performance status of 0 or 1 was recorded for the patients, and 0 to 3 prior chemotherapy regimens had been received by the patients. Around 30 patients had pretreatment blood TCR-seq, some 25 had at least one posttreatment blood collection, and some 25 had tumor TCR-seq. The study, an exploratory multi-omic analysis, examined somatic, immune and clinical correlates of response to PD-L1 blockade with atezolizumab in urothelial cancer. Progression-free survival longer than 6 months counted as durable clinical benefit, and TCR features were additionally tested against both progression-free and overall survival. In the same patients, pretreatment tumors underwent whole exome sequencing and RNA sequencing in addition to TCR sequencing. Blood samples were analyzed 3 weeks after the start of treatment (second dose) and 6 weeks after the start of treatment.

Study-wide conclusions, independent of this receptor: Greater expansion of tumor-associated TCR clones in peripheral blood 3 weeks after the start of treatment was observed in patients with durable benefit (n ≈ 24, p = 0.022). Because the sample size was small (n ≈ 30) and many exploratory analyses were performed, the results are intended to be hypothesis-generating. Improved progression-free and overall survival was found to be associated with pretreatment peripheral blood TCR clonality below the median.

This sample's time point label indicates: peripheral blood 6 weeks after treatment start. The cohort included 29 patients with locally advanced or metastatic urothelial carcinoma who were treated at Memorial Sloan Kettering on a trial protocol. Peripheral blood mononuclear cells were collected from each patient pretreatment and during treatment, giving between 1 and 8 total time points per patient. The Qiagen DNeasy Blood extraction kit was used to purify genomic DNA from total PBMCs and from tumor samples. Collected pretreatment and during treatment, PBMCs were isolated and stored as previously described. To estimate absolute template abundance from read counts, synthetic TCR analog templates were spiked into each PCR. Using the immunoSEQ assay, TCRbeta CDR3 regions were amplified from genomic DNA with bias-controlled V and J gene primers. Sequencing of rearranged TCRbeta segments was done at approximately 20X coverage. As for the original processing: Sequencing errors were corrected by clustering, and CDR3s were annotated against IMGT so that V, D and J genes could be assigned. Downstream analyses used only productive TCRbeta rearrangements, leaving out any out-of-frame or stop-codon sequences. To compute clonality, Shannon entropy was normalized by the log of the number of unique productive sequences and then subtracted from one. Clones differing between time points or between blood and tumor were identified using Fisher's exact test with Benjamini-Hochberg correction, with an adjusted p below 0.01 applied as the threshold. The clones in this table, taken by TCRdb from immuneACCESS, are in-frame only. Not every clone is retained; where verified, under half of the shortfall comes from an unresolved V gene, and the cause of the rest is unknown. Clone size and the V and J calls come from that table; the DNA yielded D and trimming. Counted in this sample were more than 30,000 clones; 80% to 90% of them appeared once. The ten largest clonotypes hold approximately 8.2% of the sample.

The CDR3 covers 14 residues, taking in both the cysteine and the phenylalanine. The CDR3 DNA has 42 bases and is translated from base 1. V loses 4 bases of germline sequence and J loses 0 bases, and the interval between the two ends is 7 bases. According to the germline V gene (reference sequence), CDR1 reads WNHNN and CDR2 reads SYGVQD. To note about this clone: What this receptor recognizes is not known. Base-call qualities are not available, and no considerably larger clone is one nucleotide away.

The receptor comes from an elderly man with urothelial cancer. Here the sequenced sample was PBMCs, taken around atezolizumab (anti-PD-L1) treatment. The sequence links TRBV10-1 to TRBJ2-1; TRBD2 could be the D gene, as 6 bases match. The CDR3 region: CASSGEASYNEQFF. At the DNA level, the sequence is TGCGCCAGCAGTGGGGAGGCCTCCTACAATGAGCAGTTCTTC.